The clone carrying this T cell receptor (beta chain) appeared a single time. This sample is part of a study of blood T cell repertoires in COVID-19. The ends lost 11 bases at V and 2 bases at J; junction bases unmatched: 10. Per germline, CDR1 SNHLY and CDR2 FYNNEI. The CDR3 sequence is 14 residues long. Authors' methods: Amplifying reference gene primers gave estimates of nucleated cell counts. Produced via immunoSEQ multiplex PCR; TCRdb's table is partial and in-frame only. V and J calls and clone size are copied from that table; D and trimming were computed from the DNA. This sample has just over 650,000 clones; about nine tenths occur once, and the top ten carry roughly 0.25%.

The gene calls are TRBV2 and TRBJ1-2; TRBD1 matches 8 bases. Sequenced: peripheral blood. This receptor was obtained from a woman aged 18 to 35 with acute or convalescent COVID-19. The CDR3 nucleotides read TGTGCCGGAGGGACAGGCGACCTCAACTATGGCTACACCTTC. This sequence encodes CAGGTGDLNYGYTF.